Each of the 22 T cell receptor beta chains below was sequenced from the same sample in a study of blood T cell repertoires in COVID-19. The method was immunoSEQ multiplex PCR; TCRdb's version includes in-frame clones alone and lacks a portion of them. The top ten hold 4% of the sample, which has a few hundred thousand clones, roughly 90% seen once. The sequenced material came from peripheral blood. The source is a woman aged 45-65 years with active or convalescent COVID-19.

Here the CDR3 DNA reads TGTGCCAGCAGCTCCTGGACAGGGGGAGGAGATGGCTACACCTTC. It encodes CASSSWTGGGDGYTF. The V and J genes are TRBV2 and TRBJ1-2; 10 bases match TRBD1. CDR1 is SNHLY and CDR2 is FYNNEI in the germline V gene. Losses at the gene ends were 6 bases for V and 6 bases for J; bases not matched to a gene: 10. This CDR3 is built from 15 residues.

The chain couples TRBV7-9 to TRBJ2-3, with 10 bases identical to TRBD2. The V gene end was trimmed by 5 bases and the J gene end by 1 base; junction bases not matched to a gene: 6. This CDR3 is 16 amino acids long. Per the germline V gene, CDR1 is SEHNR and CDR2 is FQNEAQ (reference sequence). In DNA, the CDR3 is TGTGCCAGCAGCCGCGGACTAGCGGCCCGCACAGATACGCAGTATTTT. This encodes CASSRGLAARTDTQYF. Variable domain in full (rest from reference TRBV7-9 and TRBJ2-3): DTGVSQNPRHKITKRGQNVTFRCDPISEHNRLYWYRQTLGQGPEFLTYFQNEAQLEKSRLLSDRFSAERPKGSFSTLEIQRTEQGDSAMYLCASSRGLAARTDTQYFGPGTRLTVL.

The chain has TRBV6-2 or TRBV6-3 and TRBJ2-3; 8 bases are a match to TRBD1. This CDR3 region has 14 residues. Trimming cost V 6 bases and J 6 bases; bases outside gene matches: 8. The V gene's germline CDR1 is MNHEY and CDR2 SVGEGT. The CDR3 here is CASSPTGDGDTQYF. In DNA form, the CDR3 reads TGTGCCAGCAGCCCGACAGGGGATGGGGATACGCAGTATTTT.

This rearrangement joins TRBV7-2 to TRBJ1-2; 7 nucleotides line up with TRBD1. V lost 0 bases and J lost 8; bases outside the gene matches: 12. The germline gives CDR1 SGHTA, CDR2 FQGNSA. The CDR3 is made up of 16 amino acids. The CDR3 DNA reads TGTGCCAGCAGCTTAGCGCAGGGGCAGGGGGTAGCGGGCTACACCTTC. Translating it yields CASSLAQGQGVAGYTF.

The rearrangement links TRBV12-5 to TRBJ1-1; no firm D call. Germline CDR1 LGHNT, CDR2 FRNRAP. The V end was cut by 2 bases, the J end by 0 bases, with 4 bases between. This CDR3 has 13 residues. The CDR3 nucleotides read TGTGCTAGTGGTTTGCGGTTGAACACTGAAGCTTTCTTT. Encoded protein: CASGLRLNTEAFF.

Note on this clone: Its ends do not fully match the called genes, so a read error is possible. CDR3 in amino acids: CASSYLGGAGQPQHF. In nucleotides, the CDR3 is TGTGCCAGCAGTTACTTGGGGGGGGCAGGTCAGCCTCAGCATTTT. The chain is built from TRBV6-6 and TRBJ1-5; perhaps TRBD1 as D (6 bases). The length of the CDR3 is 15 residues. Germline V gene data show CDR1 as MNHNY and CDR2 as SVGAGI (reference sequence).

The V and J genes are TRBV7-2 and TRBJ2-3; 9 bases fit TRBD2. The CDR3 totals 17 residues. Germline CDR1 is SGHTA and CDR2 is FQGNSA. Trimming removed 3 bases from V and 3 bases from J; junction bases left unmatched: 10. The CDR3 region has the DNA TGTGCCAGCAGCTTGTCCCTGCCGGGACTAGCAACAGATACGCAGTATTTT. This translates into CASSLSLPGLATDTQYF.

The chain's CDR3 is CASSQDSGNTIYF. The CDR3 DNA reads TGTGCCAGCAGCCAAGATTCGGGGAACACCATATATTTT. The chain is built from TRBV4-2 and TRBJ1-3; no firm D call. This CDR3 spans 13 amino acids. V dropped 0 bases and J dropped 7 bases, with 7 bases sitting between them. CDR1 is LGHNA and CDR2 is YNFKEQ in the germline V gene.

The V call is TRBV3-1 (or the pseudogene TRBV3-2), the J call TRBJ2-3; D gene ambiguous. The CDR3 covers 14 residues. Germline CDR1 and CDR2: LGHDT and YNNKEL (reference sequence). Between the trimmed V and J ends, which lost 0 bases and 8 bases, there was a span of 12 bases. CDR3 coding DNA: TGTGCCAGCAGCCAAGATTTTGCATCGGGTACGCAGTATTTT. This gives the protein CASSQDFASGTQYF.

The CDR3 sequence: CASSFINKNTEAFF. The CDR3 bases are TGTGCCAGCAGTTTTATCAACAAGAACACTGAAGCTTTCTTT. This chain links TRBV28 with TRBJ1-1; D not resolved. The CDR3 runs to 14 residues. Germline CDR1 reads MDHEN; CDR2 reads SYDVKM. Between the trimmed V and J ends, which lost 3 bases and 1 base, there was a span of 9 bases.

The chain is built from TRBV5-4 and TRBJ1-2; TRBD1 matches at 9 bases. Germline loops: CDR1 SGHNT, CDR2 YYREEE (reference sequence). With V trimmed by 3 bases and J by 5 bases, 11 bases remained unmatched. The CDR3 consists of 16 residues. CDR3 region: CASSWGGTGLQYGYTF. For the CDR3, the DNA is TGTGCCAGCAGCTGGGGGGGGACAGGGCTTCAATATGGCTACACCTTC.

This chain's CDR3 is CASSPADSLYGYTF. The CDR3 DNA is TGTGCCAGCTCACCGGCGGACAGCCTCTATGGCTACACCTTC. The V gene is TRBV18, the J gene TRBJ1-2; possibly TRBD1 for D (6 bases). V was trimmed by 3 bases and J by 4 bases, leaving 12 bases between them. The germline V gene encodes CDR1 KGHSH and CDR2 LQKENI. The CDR3 extends over 14 amino acids.

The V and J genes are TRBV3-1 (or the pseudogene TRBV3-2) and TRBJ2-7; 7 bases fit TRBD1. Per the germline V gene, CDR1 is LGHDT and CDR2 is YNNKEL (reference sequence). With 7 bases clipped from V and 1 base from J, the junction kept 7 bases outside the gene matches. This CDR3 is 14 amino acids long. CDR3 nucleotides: TGTGCCAGCACCCCACCAGGGGGTTCCTACGAGCAGTACTTC. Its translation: CASTPPGGSYEQYF.

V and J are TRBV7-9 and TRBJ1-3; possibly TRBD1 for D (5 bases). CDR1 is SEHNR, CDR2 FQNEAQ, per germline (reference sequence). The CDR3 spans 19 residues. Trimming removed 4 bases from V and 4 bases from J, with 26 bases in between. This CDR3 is CASSSVATSSGAIGNTIYF. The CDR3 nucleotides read TGTGCCAGCAGCTCCGTAGCCACCTCCAGTGGGGCGATAGGAAACACCATATATTTT.

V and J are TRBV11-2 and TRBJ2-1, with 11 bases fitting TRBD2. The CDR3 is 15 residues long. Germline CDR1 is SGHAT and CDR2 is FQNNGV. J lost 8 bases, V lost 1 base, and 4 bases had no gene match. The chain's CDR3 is CASSLGSGGAYEQFF. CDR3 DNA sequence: TGTGCCAGCAGCTTAGGTAGCGGGGGGGCGTATGAGCAGTTCTTC.

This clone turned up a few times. The chain's CDR3 is CASSEARGTANYGYTF. CDR3 DNA: TGTGCCAGCAGTGAAGCCAGGGGGACTGCCAACTATGGCTACACCTTC. This chain uses TRBV2 with TRBJ1-2; 7 bases are shared with TRBD1. There are 16 residues in the CDR3. Trimming cost V 0 bases and J 2 bases; bases outside gene matches: 6. Germline V gene data show CDR1 as SNHLY and CDR2 as FYNNEI.

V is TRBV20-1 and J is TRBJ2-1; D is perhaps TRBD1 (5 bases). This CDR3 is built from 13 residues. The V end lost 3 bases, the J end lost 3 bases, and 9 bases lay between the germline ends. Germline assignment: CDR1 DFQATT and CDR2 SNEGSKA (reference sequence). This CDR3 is CSASSRDYNEQFF. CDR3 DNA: TGCAGTGCTAGTTCCAGGGACTACAATGAGCAGTTCTTC.

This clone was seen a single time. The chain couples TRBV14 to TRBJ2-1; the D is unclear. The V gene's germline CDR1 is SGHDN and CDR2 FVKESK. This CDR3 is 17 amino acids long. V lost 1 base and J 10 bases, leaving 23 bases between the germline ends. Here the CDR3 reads CASSQVLGSFSDSEQFF. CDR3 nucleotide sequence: TGTGCCAGCAGCCAAGTGTTGGGCAGCTTTAGTGATTCGGAGCAGTTCTTC.

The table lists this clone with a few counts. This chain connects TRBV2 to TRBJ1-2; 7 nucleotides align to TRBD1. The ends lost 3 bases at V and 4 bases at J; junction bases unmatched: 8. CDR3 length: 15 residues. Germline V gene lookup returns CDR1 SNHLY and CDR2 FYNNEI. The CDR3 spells CASSERGQTIYGYTF. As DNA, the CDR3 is TGTGCCAGCAGTGAGAGGGGACAGACTATCTATGGCTACACCTTC. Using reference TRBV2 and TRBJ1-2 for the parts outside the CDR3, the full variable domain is EPEVTQTPSHQVTQMGQEVILRCVPISNHLYFYWYRQILGQKVEFLVSFYNNEISEKSEIFDDQFSVERPDGSNFTLKIRSTKLEDSAMYFCASSERGQTIYGYTFGSGTRLTVV.

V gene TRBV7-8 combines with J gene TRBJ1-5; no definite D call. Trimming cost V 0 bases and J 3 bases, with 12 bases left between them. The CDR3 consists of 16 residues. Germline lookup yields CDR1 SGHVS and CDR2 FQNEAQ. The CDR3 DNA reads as TGTGCCAGCAGCTTAGCGGGAGGGCCGAACAATCAGCCCCAGCATTTT. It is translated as CASSLAGGPNNQPQHF. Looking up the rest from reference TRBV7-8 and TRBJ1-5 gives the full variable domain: GAGVSQSPRYKVAKRGQDVALRCDPISGHVSLFWYQQALGQGPEFLTYFQNEAQLDKSGLPSDRFFAERPEGSVSTLKIQRTQQEDSAVYLCASSLAGGPNNQPQHFGDGTRLSIL.

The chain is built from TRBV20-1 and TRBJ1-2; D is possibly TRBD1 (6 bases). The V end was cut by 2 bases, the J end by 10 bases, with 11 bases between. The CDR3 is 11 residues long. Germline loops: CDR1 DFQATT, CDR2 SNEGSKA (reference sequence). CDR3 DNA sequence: TGCAGTGCTAGAAAGGGGGTGGACTACACCTTC. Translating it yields CSARKGVDYTF.

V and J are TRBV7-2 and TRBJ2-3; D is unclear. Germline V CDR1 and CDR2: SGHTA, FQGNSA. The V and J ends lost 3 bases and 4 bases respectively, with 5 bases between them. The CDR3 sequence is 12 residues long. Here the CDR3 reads CASSFSADTQYF. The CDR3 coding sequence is TGTGCCAGCAGCTTTTCTGCAGATACGCAGTATTTT.